The entry below describes one T cell receptor beta chain. Antigen unknown. The sample carries other DNA sequences with the same CDR3. V lost 4 bases and J lost 7, with 8 bases in between. CDR1 and CDR2 from the germline V gene are ENHRY and SYGVKD. This CDR3 has 11 residues. The entry originates in a study of shared clonotypes between healthy human individuals. Deep-level assay runs were performed. Sequencing used immunoSEQ multiplex PCR; TCRdb keeps in-frame clones, though not all of them. There are millions of clones in the sample; more than 90% occur only once, and 0.14% lies in the top ten. Regarding the study as a whole: Lower generation probabilities were found for non-shared clonotypes than for those shared by all four donors. Naive CD4 clonotype sharing across several donors was 5% to 6%.

The TCR sequence derives from a young man in good health. This chain connects TRBV10-3 to TRBJ2-7; D possibly corresponds to TRBD1 (6 bases). Sequencing input: naive CD4+ T cells sorted from blood. Subset given: CD45RA+ positively selected. CDR3 nucleotide sequence: TGTGCCATCAGTGGCCAGGGGGAGCAGTACTTC. Its translation: CAISGQGEQYF.